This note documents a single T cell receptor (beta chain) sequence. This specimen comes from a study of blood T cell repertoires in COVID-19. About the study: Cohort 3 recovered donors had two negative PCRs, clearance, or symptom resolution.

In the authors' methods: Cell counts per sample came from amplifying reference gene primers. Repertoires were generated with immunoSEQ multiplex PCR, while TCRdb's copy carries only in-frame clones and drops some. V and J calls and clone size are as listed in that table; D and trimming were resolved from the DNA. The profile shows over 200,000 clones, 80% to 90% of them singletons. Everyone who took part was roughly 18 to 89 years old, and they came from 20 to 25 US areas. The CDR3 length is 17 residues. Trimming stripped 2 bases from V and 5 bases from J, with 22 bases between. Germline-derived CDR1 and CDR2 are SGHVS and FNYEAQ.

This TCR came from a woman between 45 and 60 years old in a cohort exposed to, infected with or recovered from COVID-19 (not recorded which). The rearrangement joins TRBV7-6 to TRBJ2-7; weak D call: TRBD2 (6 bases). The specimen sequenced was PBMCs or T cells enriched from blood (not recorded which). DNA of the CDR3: TGTGCCAGCAGCTTATTCGGCGGGGCCATAGATCCCGACGAGCAGTACTTC. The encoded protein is CASSLFGGAIDPDEQYF.